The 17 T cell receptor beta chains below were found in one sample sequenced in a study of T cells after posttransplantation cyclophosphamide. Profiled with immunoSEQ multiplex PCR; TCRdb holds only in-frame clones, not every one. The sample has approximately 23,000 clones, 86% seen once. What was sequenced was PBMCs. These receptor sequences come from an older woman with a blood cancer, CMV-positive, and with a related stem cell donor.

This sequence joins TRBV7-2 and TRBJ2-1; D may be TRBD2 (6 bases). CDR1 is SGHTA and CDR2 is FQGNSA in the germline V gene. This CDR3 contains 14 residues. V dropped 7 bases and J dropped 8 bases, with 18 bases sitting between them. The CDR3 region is CASTQGGREDEQFF. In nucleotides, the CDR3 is TGTGCCAGCACCCAGGGAGGTCGAGAGGATGAGCAGTTCTTC. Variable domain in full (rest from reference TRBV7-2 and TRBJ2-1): GAGVSQSPSNKVTEKGKDVELRCDPISGHTALYWYRQSLGQGLEFLIYFQGNSAPDKSGLPSDRFSAERTGGSVSTLTIQRTQQEDSAVYLCASTQGGREDEQFFGPGTRLTVL.

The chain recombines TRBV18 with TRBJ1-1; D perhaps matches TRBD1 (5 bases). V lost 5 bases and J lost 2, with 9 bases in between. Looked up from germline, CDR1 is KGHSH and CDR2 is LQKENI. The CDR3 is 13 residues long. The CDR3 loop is CASSSRDNTEAFF. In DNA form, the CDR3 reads TGTGCCAGCTCATCCAGGGATAACACTGAAGCTTTCTTT.

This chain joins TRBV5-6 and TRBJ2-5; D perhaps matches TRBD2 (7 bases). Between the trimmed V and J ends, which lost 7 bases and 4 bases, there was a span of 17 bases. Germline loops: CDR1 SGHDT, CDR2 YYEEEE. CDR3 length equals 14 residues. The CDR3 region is CASRGWGGGETQYF. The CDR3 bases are TGTGCCAGCCGCGGGTGGGGAGGGGGAGAGACCCAGTACTTC.

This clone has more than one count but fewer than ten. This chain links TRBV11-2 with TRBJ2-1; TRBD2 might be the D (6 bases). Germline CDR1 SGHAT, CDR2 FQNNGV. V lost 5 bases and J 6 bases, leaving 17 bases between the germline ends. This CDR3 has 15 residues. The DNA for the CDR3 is TGTGCCAGCAGCCCCCTAGGTGGGAGGTTCAATGAGCAGTTCTTC. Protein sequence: CASSPLGGRFNEQFF.

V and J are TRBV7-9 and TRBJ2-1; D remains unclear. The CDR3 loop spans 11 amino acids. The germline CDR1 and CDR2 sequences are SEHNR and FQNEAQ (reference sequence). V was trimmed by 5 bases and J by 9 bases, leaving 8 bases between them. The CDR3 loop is CASSKASEQFF. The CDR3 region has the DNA TGTGCCAGCAGCAAAGCGAGTGAGCAGTTCTTC.

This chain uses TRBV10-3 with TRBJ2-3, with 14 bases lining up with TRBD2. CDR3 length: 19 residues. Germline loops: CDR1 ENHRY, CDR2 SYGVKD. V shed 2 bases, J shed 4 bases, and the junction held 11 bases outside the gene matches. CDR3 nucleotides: TGTGCCATCAGTGAGGGACTAGCGGGAGGAGGGGGCCCCGCAGATACGCAGTATTTT. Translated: CAISEGLAGGGGPADTQYF.

The CDR3 is CASSLVGLGNQPQHF. The CDR3 DNA sequence: TGTGCCAGCAGTTTAGTGGGGCTGGGCAATCAGCCCCAGCATTTT. The genes are TRBV27 and TRBJ1-5; tentative D call: TRBD1 (5 bases). There are 15 residues in the CDR3. Between the trimmed V and J ends, which lost 2 bases and 2 bases, there was a span of 10 bases. Germline lookup yields CDR1 MNHEY and CDR2 SMNVEV (reference sequence).

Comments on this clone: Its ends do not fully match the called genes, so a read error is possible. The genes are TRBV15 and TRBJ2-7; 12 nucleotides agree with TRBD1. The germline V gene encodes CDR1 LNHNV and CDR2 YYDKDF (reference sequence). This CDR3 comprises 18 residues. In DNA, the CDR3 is TGTGCCACCAGCAGAGTTGCCGGGACAGGGGGCCTTAATTACGAGCAGTGCTTC. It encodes CATSRVAGTGGLNYEQCF.

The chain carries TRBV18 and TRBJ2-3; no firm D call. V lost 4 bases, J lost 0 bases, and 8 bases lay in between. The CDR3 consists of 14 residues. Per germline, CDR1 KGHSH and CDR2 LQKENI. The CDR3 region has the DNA TGTGCCAGCTCACTATCGTTTAGCACAGATACGCAGTATTTT. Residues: CASSLSFSTDTQYF.

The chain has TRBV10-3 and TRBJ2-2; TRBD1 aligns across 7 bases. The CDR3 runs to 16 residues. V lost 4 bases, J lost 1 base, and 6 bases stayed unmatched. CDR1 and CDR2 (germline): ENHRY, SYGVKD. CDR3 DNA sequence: TGTGCCATCAGTGCGACAGGGATGAGGAACACCGGGGAGCTGTTTTTT. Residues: CAISATGMRNTGELFF.

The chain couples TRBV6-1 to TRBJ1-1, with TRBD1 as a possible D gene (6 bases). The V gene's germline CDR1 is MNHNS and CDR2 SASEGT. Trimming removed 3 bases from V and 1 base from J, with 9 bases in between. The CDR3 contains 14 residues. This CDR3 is CASSEDSSNTEAFF. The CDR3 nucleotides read TGTGCCAGCAGTGAGGACAGCTCGAACACTGAAGCTTTCTTT.

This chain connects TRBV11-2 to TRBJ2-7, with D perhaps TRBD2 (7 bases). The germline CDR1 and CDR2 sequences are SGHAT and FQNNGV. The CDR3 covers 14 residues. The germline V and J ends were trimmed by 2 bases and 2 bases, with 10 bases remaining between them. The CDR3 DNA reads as TGTGCCAGCAGCTTATTCGGGGGGCCCTACGAGCAGTACTTC. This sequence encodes CASSLFGGPYEQYF.

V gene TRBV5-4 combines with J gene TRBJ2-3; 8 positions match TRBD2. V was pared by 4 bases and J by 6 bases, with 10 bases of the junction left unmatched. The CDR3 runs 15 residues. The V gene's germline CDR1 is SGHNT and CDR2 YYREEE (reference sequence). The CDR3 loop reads CASSRGLATLDTQYF. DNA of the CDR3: TGTGCCAGCAGCCGAGGACTAGCTACCCTGGATACGCAGTATTTT.

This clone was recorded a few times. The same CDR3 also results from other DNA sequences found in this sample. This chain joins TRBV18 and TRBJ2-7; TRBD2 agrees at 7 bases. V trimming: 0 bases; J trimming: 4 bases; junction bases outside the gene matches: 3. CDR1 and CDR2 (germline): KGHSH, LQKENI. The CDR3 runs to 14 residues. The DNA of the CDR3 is TGTGCCAGCTCACCACCGGGAGGGTTGTACGAGCAGTACTTC. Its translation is CASSPPGGLYEQYF.

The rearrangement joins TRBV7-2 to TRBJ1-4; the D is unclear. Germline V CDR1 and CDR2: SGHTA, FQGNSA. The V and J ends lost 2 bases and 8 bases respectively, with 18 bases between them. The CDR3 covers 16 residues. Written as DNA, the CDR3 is TGTGCCAGCAGCTTACTATCTGGGCAGGCGGGGGAAAAACTGTTTTTT. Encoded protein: CASSLLSGQAGEKLFF.

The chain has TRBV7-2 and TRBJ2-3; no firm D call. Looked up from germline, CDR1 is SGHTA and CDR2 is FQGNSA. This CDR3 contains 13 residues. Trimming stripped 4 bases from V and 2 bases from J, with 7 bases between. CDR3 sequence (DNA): TGTGCCAGCAGCTCAGCCTTCACAGATACGCAGTATTTT. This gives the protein CASSSAFTDTQYF.

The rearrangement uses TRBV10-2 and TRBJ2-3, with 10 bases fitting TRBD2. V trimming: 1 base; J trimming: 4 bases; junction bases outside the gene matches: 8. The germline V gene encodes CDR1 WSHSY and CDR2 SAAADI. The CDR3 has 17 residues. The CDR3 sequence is CASSEWRGSGRSDTQYF. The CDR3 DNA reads TGCGCCAGCAGTGAGTGGCGAGGTAGCGGGAGGTCAGATACGCAGTATTTT.